This T cell receptor beta chain was profiled in a study of T cells after yellow fever vaccination. Whole-study context: SMART-Seq v4 Ultra Low Input served to prepare low-cell-number fractions. Notes on the study in general: Weaker, the secondary response had a peak occurring faster, on day 5 versus 15. Boosting was followed by the reappearance of most primary-vaccination clones (around 96% CD4, about 90% CD8).

TCRdb ran MiXCR on the 5' RACE reads and lists one entry per CDR3 protein. The sample holds more than 350,000 distinct CDR3 sequences; 11% are singletons and the top ten take more than 15%. A remark on this clonotype: The antigen is unknown.

Germline CDR1 is SEHNR and CDR2 is FQNEAQ (reference sequence). V was trimmed by 1 base and J by 8 bases, leaving 15 bases between them. CDR3 length: 15 residues. Here the sequenced sample was PBMCs, taken on the day of the first yellow fever vaccination. The clonotype was recovered from a man between 18 and 29 years old who received the YFV17D yellow fever vaccine. The V gene is TRBV7-9, the J gene TRBJ1-5; D is unresolved. The CDR3 bases are TGTGCCAGCAGCTTAGAGGCAGGCCCGGCGGAGCCCCAGCATTTT. This gives the protein CASSLEAGPAEPQHF.